The clone carrying this TCR beta chain was seen more than once but under ten times. Its target is not known. This record comes from a study of post-analysis software for immune sequencing data. The study, taken as a whole, reports: Five or six TRBV segments were significantly more frequent in patients than in controls. TRBV5-6, TRBV5-1 and TRBV20-1 were among these segments.

This CDR3 is 17 amino acids long. Trimming cost V 1 base and J 0 bases, with 16 bases left between them. Per germline, CDR1 MNHEY and CDR2 SVGAGI. The authors incorporated unique molecular identifiers into the TCR beta cDNA libraries. TCRdb re-called the PCR reads with MiXCR, one entry per CDR3 protein. The sample contains about 760,000 distinct CDR3 sequences, 25% to 30% of which appear only once. This receptor was taken from a girl between 5 and 17 years old with multiple sclerosis. V and J are TRBV6-5 and TRBJ2-7, with D unclear. Source material: blood. The CDR3 DNA follows: TGTGCCAGCAGTTACTTTCCCGCAACGGAGAGCTCCTACGAGCAGTACTTC. It codes for CASSYFPATESSYEQYF.